The rows below give T cell receptor beta chains drawn from one sample of a study of Ad26.COV2.S vaccination and SARS-CoV-2 variants. The protocol was immunoSEQ multiplex PCR, while the TCRdb copy is restricted to in-frame clones and leaves out a portion. The top ten clones hold approximately 4.3% of a sample with 440,000 or so clones, around 91% of them seen once. This specimen consisted of peripheral blood, obtained in a trial of Ad26.COV2.S vaccine versus placebo. The receptors stem from a person aged 18-65 years who received the Ad26.COV2.S COVID-19 vaccine or a placebo. CDR3s include the opening cysteine and the closing phenylalanine or tryptophan. Fields, in order: J gene, D gene, clone size, V gene, CDR3 length, CDR3 protein, CDR3 DNA. D genes are given only for firm matches. Rows may omit the clone size; those that give it use once, few, many or a size class.

J gene: TRBJ2-2
D gene: NA
clone size: once
V gene: TRBV24-1
CDR3 length: 15
CDR3 protein: CATSDLQDPTGELFF
CDR3 DNA: TGTGCCACCAGTGATTTACAAGACCCTACCGGGGAGCTGTTTTTT

J gene: TRBJ1-2
D gene: NA
clone size: NA
V gene: TRBV30
CDR3 length: 14
CDR3 protein: CAWRAGRTNYGYTF
CDR3 DNA: TGTGCCTGGAGAGCAGGGAGAACTAACTATGGCTACACCTTC

J gene: TRBJ2-3
D gene: TRBD1
clone size: NA
V gene: TRBV7-6
CDR3 length: 16
CDR3 protein: CASSLDNRGSTDTQYF
CDR3 DNA: TGTGCCAGCAGCTTAGACAACAGGGGTAGCACAGATACGCAGTATTTT

J gene: TRBJ2-3
D gene: NA
clone size: NA
V gene: TRBV7-3
CDR3 length: 13
CDR3 protein: CASSLSRADTQYF
CDR3 DNA: TGTGCCAGCAGCTTAAGTCGGGCAGATACGCAGTATTTT

J gene: TRBJ2-1
D gene: TRBD2
clone size: NA
V gene: TRBV7-2
CDR3 length: 14
CDR3 protein: CASSSRLAGAEQFF
CDR3 DNA: TGTGCCAGCAGCTCCCGACTAGCGGGAGCTGAGCAGTTCTTC

J gene: TRBJ2-5
D gene: TRBD2
clone size: NA
V gene: TRBV19
CDR3 length: 15
CDR3 protein: CASRTSGRAWETQYF
CDR3 DNA: TGTGCCAGTAGGACTAGCGGGAGGGCCTGGGAGACCCAGTACTTC

J gene: TRBJ1-5
D gene: NA
clone size: NA
V gene: TRBV2
CDR3 length: 15
CDR3 protein: CASSQDRQTYQPQHF
CDR3 DNA: TGTGCCAGCAGTCAGGACAGACAAACCTATCAGCCCCAGCATTTT

J gene: TRBJ2-2
D gene: TRBD2
clone size: NA
V gene: TRBV4-2
CDR3 length: 16
CDR3 protein: CASSQEGTTNTGELFF
CDR3 DNA: TGTGCCAGCAGCCAAGAGGGGACTACGAACACCGGGGAGCTGTTTTTT

J gene: TRBJ2-3
D gene: TRBD1
clone size: NA
V gene: TRBV12-5
CDR3 length: 14
CDR3 protein: CASGLGQAADTQYF
CDR3 DNA: TGTGCTAGTGGTCTGGGACAGGCCGCAGATACGCAGTATTTT

J gene: TRBJ2-1
D gene: NA
clone size: NA
V gene: TRBV9
CDR3 length: 14
CDR3 protein: CASSVGLEYNEQFF
CDR3 DNA: TGTGCCAGCAGCGTAGGTCTCGAATACAATGAGCAGTTCTTC

J gene: TRBJ2-2
D gene: TRBD1
clone size: NA
V gene: TRBV10-3
CDR3 length: 15
CDR3 protein: CAIRRTGGDTGELFF
CDR3 DNA: TGTGCCATCAGGCGGACAGGGGGCGACACCGGGGAGCTGTTTTTT

J gene: TRBJ2-2
D gene: NA
clone size: NA
V gene: TRBV5-6
CDR3 length: 14
CDR3 protein: CASSLGGSGVELFF
CDR3 DNA: TGTGCCAGCAGCTTGGGGGGTAGCGGCGTTGAGCTGTTTTTT

J gene: TRBJ2-3
D gene: NA
clone size: NA
V gene: TRBV29-1
CDR3 length: 14
CDR3 protein: CSVRQSGDTDTQYF
CDR3 DNA: TGCAGCGTCAGACAGTCTGGGGACACAGATACGCAGTATTTT

J gene: TRBJ2-3
D gene: TRBD2
clone size: NA
V gene: TRBV19
CDR3 length: 14
CDR3 protein: CASSSGTRSDTQYF
CDR3 DNA: TGTGCCAGTAGTTCCGGGACTAGATCGGATACGCAGTATTTT

J gene: TRBJ1-2
D gene: TRBD1
clone size: NA
V gene: TRBV28
CDR3 length: 13
CDR3 protein: CASRQGANYGYTF
CDR3 DNA: TGTGCCAGCAGACAGGGGGCGAACTATGGCTACACCTTC

J gene: TRBJ2-7
D gene: NA
clone size: NA
V gene: TRBV5-1
CDR3 length: 15
CDR3 protein: CASSLGGTPSYEQYF
CDR3 DNA: TGCGCCAGCAGCTTAGGTGGGACTCCCTCCTACGAGCAGTACTTC

J gene: TRBJ1-5
D gene: NA
clone size: NA
V gene: TRBV27
CDR3 length: 15
CDR3 protein: CASSPIEYSNQPQHF
CDR3 DNA: TGTGCCAGCAGTCCAATCGAATATAGCAATCAGCCCCAGCATTTT

J gene: TRBJ2-5
D gene: TRBD2
clone size: NA
V gene: TRBV9
CDR3 length: 15
CDR3 protein: CASSPGSGRAETQYF
CDR3 DNA: TGTGCCAGCAGCCCAGGAAGCGGGAGGGCAGAGACCCAGTACTTC

J gene: TRBJ2-3
D gene: TRBD2
clone size: NA
V gene: TRBV4-2
CDR3 length: 18
CDR3 protein: CASSQEPRPSGSTDTQYF
CDR3 DNA: TGTGCCAGCAGCCAAGAACCCCGTCCTAGCGGGAGCACAGATACGCAGTATTTT

J gene: TRBJ1-4
D gene: NA
clone size: NA
V gene: TRBV3-1/TRBV3-2
CDR3 length: 14
CDR3 protein: CASSRGSWGEKLFF
CDR3 DNA: TGTGCCAGCAGCCGAGGGAGTTGGGGTGAAAAACTGTTTTTT

J gene: TRBJ2-3
D gene: TRBD1
clone size: NA
V gene: TRBV2
CDR3 length: 15
CDR3 protein: CASSLGQTYDGTQYF
CDR3 DNA: TGTGCCAGCAGCCTGGGACAGACATACGATGGTACGCAGTATTTT

J gene: TRBJ2-5
D gene: TRBD1
clone size: NA
V gene: TRBV5-1
CDR3 length: 14
CDR3 protein: CASSSGQGKETQYF
CDR3 DNA: TGCGCCAGCAGCTCCGGACAGGGAAAAGAGACCCAGTACTTC

J gene: TRBJ2-7
D gene: NA
clone size: NA
V gene: TRBV7-9
CDR3 length: 15
CDR3 protein: CASSRLGPTVSEQYF
CDR3 DNA: TGTGCCAGCAGCCGACTAGGTCCAACGGTTAGCGAGCAGTACTTC

J gene: TRBJ2-7
D gene: NA
clone size: NA
V gene: TRBV27
CDR3 length: 12
CDR3 protein: CASSRRSGEQYF
CDR3 DNA: TGTGCCAGCAGTCGTCGCTCGGGAGAGCAGTACTTC

J gene: TRBJ2-6
D gene: NA
clone size: NA
V gene: TRBV7-8
CDR3 length: 16
CDR3 protein: CASSSQGHSGANVLTF
CDR3 DNA: TGTGCCAGCAGCTCCCAGGGCCACTCTGGGGCCAACGTCCTGACTTTC

J gene: TRBJ1-2
D gene: TRBD1
clone size: NA
V gene: TRBV9
CDR3 length: 14
CDR3 protein: CASAPGTGGRGYTF
CDR3 DNA: TGTGCCAGCGCCCCCGGGACAGGGGGCCGTGGCTACACCTTC

J gene: TRBJ2-5
D gene: NA
clone size: NA
V gene: TRBV12-3/TRBV12-4
CDR3 length: 13
CDR3 protein: CASSFYDRETQYF
CDR3 DNA: TGTGCCAGCAGTTTCTACGACCGAGAGACCCAGTACTTC

J gene: TRBJ1-6
D gene: TRBD1
clone size: few
V gene: TRBV25-1
CDR3 length: 13
CDR3 protein: CASRTGGSSPLHF
CDR3 DNA: TGTGCCAGCAGGACAGGGGGCAGTTCACCCCTCCACTTT

J gene: TRBJ1-2
D gene: NA
clone size: NA
V gene: TRBV5-1
CDR3 length: 13
CDR3 protein: CASSLGSTRGYTF
CDR3 DNA: TGCGCCAGCAGCTTGGGTTCTACCAGGGGCTACACCTTC

J gene: TRBJ1-5
D gene: NA
clone size: NA
V gene: TRBV6-5
CDR3 length: 16
CDR3 protein: CASSYRDSYSNQPQHF
CDR3 DNA: TGTGCCAGCAGTTACCGAGACAGTTATAGCAATCAGCCCCAGCATTTT

J gene: TRBJ1-2
D gene: NA
clone size: NA
V gene: TRBV12-3/TRBV12-4
CDR3 length: 13
CDR3 protein: CASSPTEDYGYTF
CDR3 DNA: TGTGCCAGCAGCCCCACCGAGGACTATGGCTACACCTTC

J gene: TRBJ2-7
D gene: TRBD1
clone size: NA
V gene: TRBV29-1
CDR3 length: 12
CDR3 protein: CSVRTGNYEQYF
CDR3 DNA: TGCAGCGTCAGGACAGGGAACTACGAGCAGTACTTC

J gene: TRBJ2-7
D gene: NA
clone size: NA
V gene: TRBV6-5
CDR3 length: 13
CDR3 protein: CASTPSGGYEQYF
CDR3 DNA: TGTGCCAGCACCCCAAGTGGCGGCTACGAGCAGTACTTC

J gene: TRBJ1-2
D gene: NA
clone size: NA
V gene: TRBV5-4
CDR3 length: 15
CDR3 protein: CASSSGAVGNYGYTF
CDR3 DNA: TGTGCCAGCAGCTCCGGGGCGGTCGGGAACTATGGCTACACCTTC

J gene: TRBJ2-7
D gene: NA
clone size: NA
V gene: TRBV28
CDR3 length: 11
CDR3 protein: CASSFAPEQYF
CDR3 DNA: TGTGCCAGCAGTTTTGCCCCCGAGCAGTACTTC

J gene: TRBJ1-1
D gene: TRBD1
clone size: NA
V gene: TRBV4-1
CDR3 length: 14
CDR3 protein: CASSQNRGNTEAFF
CDR3 DNA: TGCGCCAGCAGCCAAAACAGGGGGAACACTGAAGCTTTCTTT

J gene: TRBJ2-5
D gene: TRBD2
clone size: once
V gene: TRBV7-8
CDR3 length: 15
CDR3 protein: CASSSWGGVQETQYF
CDR3 DNA: TGTGCCAGCAGCTCCTGGGGGGGGGTCCAAGAGACCCAGTACTTC